The entry below describes one T cell receptor (beta chain). Its antigen is as yet unknown. CDR1 is SNHLY, CDR2 FYNNEI, per germline. There are 15 residues in the CDR3. Between the trimmed V and J ends, which lost 5 bases and 5 bases, there was a span of 18 bases. The sample is drawn from a study of shared clonotypes between healthy human individuals. The material for each subset, its genomic DNA, was split evenly across several immunoSEQ plates. Profiled with immunoSEQ multiplex PCR; TCRdb holds only in-frame clones, not every one. Of about 1.5 million clones in the sample, around 97% are singletons; the top ten hold 1.2%. General study points: Depth of sequencing was expected to influence donor clonotype sharing.

The origin of this receptor is a man younger than 45 in good health. This chain uses TRBV2 with TRBJ2-5; D might be TRBD1 (6 bases). Sequencing was carried out using naive CD4+ T cells sorted from blood. Subset specified: CD45RA+ positively selected. The CDR3 bases are TGTGCCAGCAGTCAGTGGGGGTCAGGGGAGGAGACCCAGTACTTC. The encoded protein is CASSQWGSGEETQYF.